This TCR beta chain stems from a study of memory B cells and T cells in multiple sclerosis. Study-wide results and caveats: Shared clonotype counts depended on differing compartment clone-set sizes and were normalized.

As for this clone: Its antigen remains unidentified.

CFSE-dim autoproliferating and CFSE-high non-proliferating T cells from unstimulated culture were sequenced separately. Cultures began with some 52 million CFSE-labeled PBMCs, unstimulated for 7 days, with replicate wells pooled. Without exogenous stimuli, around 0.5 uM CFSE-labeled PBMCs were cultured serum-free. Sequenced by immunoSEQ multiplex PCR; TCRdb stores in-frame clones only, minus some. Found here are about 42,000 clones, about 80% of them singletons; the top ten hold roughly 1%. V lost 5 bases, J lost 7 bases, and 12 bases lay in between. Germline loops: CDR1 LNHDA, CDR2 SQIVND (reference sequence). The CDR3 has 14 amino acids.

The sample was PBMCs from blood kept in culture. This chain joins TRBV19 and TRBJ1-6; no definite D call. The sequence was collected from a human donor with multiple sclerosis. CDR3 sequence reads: CASSDQERNSPLHF. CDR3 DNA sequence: TGTGCCAGTAGTGATCAGGAAAGAAATTCACCCCTCCACTTT. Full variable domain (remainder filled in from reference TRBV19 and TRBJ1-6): DGGITQSPKYLFRKEGQNVTLSCEQNLNHDAMYWYRQDPGQGLRLIYYSQIVNDFQKGDIAEGYSVSREKKESFPLTVTSAQKNPTAFYLCASSDQERNSPLHFGNGTRLTVT.